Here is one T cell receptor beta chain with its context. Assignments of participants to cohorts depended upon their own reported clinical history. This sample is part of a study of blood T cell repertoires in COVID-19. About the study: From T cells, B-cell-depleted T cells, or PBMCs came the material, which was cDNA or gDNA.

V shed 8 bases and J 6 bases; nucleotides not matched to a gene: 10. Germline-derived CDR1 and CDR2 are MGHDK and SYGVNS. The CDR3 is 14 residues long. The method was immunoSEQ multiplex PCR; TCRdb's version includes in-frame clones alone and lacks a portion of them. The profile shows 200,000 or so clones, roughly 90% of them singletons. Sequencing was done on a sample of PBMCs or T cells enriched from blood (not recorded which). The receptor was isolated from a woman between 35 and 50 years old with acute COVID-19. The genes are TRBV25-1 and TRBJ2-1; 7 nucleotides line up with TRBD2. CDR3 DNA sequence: TGTGCCAGCGGGTTGTATGGGGGGGGCAATGAGCAGTTCTTC. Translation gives CASGLYGGGNEQFF.